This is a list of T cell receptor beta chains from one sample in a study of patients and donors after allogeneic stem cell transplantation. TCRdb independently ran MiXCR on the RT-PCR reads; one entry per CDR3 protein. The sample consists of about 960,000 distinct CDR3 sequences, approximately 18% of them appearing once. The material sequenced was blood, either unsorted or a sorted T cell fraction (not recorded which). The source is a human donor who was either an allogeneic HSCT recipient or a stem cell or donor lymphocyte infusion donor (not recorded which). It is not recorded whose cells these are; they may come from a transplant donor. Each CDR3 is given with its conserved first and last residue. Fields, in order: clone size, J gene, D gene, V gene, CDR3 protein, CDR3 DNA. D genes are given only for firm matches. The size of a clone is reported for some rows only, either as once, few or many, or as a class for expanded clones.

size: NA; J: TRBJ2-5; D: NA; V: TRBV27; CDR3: CASSSYRDQETQYF; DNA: TGTGCCAGCAGTTCCTACAGGGATCAAGAGACCCAGTACTTC
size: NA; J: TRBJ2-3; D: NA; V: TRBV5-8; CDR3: CASSSRGPSDTQYF; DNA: TGTGCCAGCAGCTCCCGGGGCCCGTCGGATACGCAGTATTTT
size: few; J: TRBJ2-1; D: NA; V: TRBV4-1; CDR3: CASSQSPIPGTEQFF; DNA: TGCGCCAGCAGCCAATCCCCAATTCCCGGGACCGAGCAGTTCTTC
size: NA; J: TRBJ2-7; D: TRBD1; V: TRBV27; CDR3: CASSLSPDRELEQYF; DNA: TGTGCCAGCAGTCTCTCCCCCGACAGGGAGCTCGAGCAGTACTTC
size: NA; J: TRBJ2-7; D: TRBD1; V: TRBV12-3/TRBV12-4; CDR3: CASSLALGDSSYEQYF; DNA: TGTGCCAGCAGTTTAGCGCTCGGGGACAGCTCCTACGAGCAATACTTC
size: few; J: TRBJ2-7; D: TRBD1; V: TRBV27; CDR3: CASSLLRQGTQREQYF; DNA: TGTGCCAGCAGTTTATTACGACAGGGGACTCAACGCGAGCAGTACTTC
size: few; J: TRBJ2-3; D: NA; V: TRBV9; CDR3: CASSVAGSWSTDTQYF; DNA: TGTGCCAGCAGCGTAGCAGGGTCGTGGTCGACAGATACGCAGTATTTT
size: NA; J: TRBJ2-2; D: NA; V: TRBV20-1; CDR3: CSARVGTGELFF; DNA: TGCAGTGCTAGAGTAGGCACCGGGGAGCTGTTTTTT
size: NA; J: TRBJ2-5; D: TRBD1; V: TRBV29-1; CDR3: CSVEDPRGLETQYF; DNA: TGCAGCGTTGAAGACCCCAGGGGGTTAGAGACCCAGTACTTC
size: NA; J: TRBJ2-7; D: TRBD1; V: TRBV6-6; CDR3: CASQDRSDEQYF; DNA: TGTGCCAGCCAGGACAGGTCTGACGAGCAGTACTTC
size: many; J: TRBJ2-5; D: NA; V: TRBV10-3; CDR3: CAIIRDVQETQYF; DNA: TGTGCCATCATCCGAGACGTACAAGAGACCCAGTACTTC
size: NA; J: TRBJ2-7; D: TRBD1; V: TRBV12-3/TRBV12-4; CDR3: CASSSRQGHEQYF; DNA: TGTGCCAGCAGCTCGAGACAGGGCCACGAGCAGTACTTC
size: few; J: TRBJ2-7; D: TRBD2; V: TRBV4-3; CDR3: CASSPGGPGLLGEQYF; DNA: TGCGCCAGCAGCCCGGGGGGACCGGGGCTCCTTGGCGAGCAGTACTTC
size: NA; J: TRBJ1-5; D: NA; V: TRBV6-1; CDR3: CASSQGQVYQPQHF; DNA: TGTGCCAGCAGCCAGGGGCAGGTTTATCAGCCCCAGCATTTT
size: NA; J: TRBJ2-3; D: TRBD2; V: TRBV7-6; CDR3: CASSDLGGRDPRTDTQYF; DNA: TGTGCCAGCAGCGATCTTGGCGGGAGGGACCCTCGCACAGATACGCAGTATTTT
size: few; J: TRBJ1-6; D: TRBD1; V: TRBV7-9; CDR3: CASVSGDRVNSPLHF; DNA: TGTGCCAGCGTCTCCGGAGACAGGGTGAATTCACCCCTCCACTTT
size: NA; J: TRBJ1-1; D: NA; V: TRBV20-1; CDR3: CSARDGALGNTEAFF; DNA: TGCAGTGCTAGAGATGGGGCTCTCGGGAACACTGAAGCTTTCTTT
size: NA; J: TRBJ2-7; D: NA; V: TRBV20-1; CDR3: CSARRPISYEQYF; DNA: TGCAGTGCAAGGAGACCCATCTCCTACGAGCAGTACTTC
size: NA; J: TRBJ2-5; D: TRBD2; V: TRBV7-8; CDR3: CASSIGLAGVETQYF; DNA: TGTGCCAGCAGCATCGGACTAGCGGGAGTTGAGACCCAGTACTTC
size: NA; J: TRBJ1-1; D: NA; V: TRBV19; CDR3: CASSIPPRGGRTEAFF; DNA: TGTGCCAGTAGTATCCCCCCGCGGGGGGGGAGGACTGAAGCTTTCTTT
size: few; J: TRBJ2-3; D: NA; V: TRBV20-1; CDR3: CSKGSSSTDTQYF; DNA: TGCAGCAAGGGTAGTTCTAGCACAGATACGCAGTATTTT
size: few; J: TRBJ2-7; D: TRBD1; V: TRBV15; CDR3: CATSRVWTGIYEQYF; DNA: TGTGCCACCAGCAGAGTTTGGACAGGCATCTACGAGCAGTACTTC
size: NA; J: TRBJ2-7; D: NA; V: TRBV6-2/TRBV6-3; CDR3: CASGWPSYEQYF; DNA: TGTGCCAGCGGCTGGCCATCCTACGAGCAGTACTTC
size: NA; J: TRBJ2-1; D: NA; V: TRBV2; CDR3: CASTLVAQNEQFF; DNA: TGTGCCAGCACATTAGTAGCGCAAAATGAGCAGTTCTTC
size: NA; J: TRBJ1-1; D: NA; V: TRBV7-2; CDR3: CASSLGVGPTTNEAFF; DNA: TGTGCCAGCAGCTTAGGTGTTGGGCCCACAACCAATGAAGCTTTCTTT
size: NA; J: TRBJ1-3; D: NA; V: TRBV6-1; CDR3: CASTPRGTEGNTIYF; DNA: TGTGCCAGCACCCCTCGGGGAACCGAAGGAAACACCATATATTTT
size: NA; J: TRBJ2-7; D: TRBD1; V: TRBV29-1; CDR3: CSVEDSPGTGSYEQYF; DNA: TGCAGCGTTGAAGACAGTCCCGGGACAGGATCCTACGAGCAGTACTTC
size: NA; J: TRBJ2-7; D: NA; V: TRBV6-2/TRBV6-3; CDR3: CASSLNKGAPVYEQYF; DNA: TGTGCCAGCAGCCTCAATAAGGGCGCGCCGGTCTACGAGCAGTACTTC
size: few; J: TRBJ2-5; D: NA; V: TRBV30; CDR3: CAWIEPETQYF; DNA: TGTGCCTGGATAGAGCCCGAGACCCAGTACTTC
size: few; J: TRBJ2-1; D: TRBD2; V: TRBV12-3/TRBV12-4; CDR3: CASTNSAGDQFF; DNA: TGTGCCAGCACAAACTCAGCGGGGGATCAGTTCTTC
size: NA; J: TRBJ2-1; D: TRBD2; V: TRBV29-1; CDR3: CSVRTSDYNEQFF; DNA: TGCAGCGTTCGGACTAGCGACTACAATGAGCAGTTCTTC
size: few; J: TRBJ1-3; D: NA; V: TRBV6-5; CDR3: CASSYSSNPASSGNTIYF; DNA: TGTGCCAGCAGTTACTCGAGTAATCCAGCAAGCTCTGGAAACACCATATATTTT
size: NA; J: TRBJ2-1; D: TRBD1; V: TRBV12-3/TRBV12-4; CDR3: CASRGQGALEQFF; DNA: TGTGCCAGCAGAGGACAGGGGGCGCTTGAGCAGTTCTTC
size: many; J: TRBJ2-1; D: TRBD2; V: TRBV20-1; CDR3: CSARPTSGYNEQFF; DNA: TGCAGTGCTAGACCGACTAGCGGATACAATGAGCAGTTCTTC
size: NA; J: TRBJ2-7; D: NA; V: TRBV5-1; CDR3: CASSLEPTGFYEQYF; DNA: TGCGCCAGCAGCTTGGAACCCACAGGTTTCTACGAGCAGTACTTC
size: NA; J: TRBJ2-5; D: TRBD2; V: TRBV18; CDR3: CASSPVTSGRAETQYF; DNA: TGTGCCAGCTCACCGGTGACTAGCGGGAGAGCAGAGACCCAGTACTTC
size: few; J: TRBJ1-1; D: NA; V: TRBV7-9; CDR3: CAPGAGEAFF; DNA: TGTGCCCCCGGTGCGGGGGAAGCTTTCTTT
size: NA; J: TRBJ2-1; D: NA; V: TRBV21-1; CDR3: CASSKDETDCHNEQFF; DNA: TGTGCCAGCAGCAAAGACGAGACAGATTGCCACAATGAGCAGTTCTTC
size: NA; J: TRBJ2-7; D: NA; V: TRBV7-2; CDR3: CASSLEVSGYEQYF; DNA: TGTGCCAGCAGCTTAGAGGTTAGCGGCTACGAGCAGTACTTC
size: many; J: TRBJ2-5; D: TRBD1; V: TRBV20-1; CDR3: CSARKGQQETQYF; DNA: TGCAGTGCTAGAAAGGGACAGCAAGAGACCCAGTACTTC
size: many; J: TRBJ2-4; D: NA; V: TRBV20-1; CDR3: CSARKEKLAKNIQYF; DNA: TGCAGTGCTAGAAAGGAGAAACTAGCCAAAAACATTCAGTACTTC
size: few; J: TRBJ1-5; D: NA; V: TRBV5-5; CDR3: CASSSQSGTPNQPQHF; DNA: TGTGCCAGCAGCTCCCAATCCGGGACCCCCAATCAGCCCCAGCATTTT
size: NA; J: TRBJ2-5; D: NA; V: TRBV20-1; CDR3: CSAKGGGPGETQYF; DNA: TGCAGTGCTAAGGGGGGAGGGCCTGGTGAGACCCAGTACTTC
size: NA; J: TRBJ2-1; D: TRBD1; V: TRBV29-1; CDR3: CSVGGQGFGEQFF; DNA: TGCAGCGTCGGGGGACAGGGCTTCGGTGAGCAGTTCTTC
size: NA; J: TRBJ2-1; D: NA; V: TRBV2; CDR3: CASSERDIYNEQFF; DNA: TGTGCCAGCAGTGAGAGAGACATCTACAATGAGCAGTTCTTC
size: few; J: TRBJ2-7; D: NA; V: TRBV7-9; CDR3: CASGGSAEQYF; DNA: TGTGCCAGCGGGGGTTCGGCCGAGCAGTACTTC
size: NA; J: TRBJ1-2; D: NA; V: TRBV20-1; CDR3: CSASQGDYGYTF; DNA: TGCAGTGCTAGTCAGGGTGACTATGGCTACACCTTC
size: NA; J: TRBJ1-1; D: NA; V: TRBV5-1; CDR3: CASSDRRGNTEAFF; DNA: TGCGCCAGCAGCGACAGACGGGGGAACACTGAAGCTTTCTTT
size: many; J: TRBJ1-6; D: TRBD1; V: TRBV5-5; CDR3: CASSFGDRGSSPLHF; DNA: TGTGCCAGCAGCTTTGGCGACAGGGGAAGTTCACCCCTCCACTTT
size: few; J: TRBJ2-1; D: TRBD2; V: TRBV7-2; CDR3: CASSPLAGDSYNEQFF; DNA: TGTGCCAGCAGCCCCCTAGCGGGAGACTCCTACAATGAGCAGTTCTTC
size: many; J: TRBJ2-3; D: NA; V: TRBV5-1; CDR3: CASSWETRGDTQYF; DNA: TGCGCCAGCAGCTGGGAGACTAGGGGGGATACGCAGTATTTT
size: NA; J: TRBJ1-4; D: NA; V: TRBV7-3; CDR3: CASPKSRQPTWDEKLFF; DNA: TGTGCCAGCCCCAAATCACGACAGCCGACCTGGGATGAAAAACTGTTTTTT
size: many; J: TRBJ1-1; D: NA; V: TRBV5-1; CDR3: CASSLQEGTEAFF; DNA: TGCGCCAGCAGCTTGCAAGAGGGGACTGAAGCTTTCTTT
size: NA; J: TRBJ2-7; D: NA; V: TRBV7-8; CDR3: CASSLALFQSEQYF; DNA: TGTGCCAGCAGCTTAGCGCTATTTCAGTCCGAGCAGTACTTC